The clone carrying this TCR beta chain was detected only a few times. Its antigen is as yet unknown. This specimen comes from a study of beta chain features in type 1 diabetes. Study conclusions and caveats: Fewer junction insertions and more nucleotide deletions appeared in type 1 diabetes patients.

The study reverse transcribed the entire isolated RNA, so it sequenced expressed TCRB transcripts. Measured with immunoSEQ multiplex PCR; TCRdb has only the in-frame clones, and not every one. The data hold 150,000 to 200,000 clones, with roughly 9.1% observed a single time. CDR3 length equals 15 residues. Germline CDR1 is SGHRS and CDR2 is YFSETQ. V was trimmed by 7 bases and J by 5 bases, leaving 18 bases between them. The sequence was obtained from a woman younger than 30 in good health. J is TRBJ2-2 and V is TRBV5-1, with a possible D match to TRBD1 (5 bases). Sequencing was done on a sample of central memory CD4+ T cells from blood. The CDR3 sequence: CASSSTAGKTGELFF. DNA of the CDR3: TGCGCCAGCTCATCCACAGCAGGGAAAACCGGGGAGCTGTTTTTT.